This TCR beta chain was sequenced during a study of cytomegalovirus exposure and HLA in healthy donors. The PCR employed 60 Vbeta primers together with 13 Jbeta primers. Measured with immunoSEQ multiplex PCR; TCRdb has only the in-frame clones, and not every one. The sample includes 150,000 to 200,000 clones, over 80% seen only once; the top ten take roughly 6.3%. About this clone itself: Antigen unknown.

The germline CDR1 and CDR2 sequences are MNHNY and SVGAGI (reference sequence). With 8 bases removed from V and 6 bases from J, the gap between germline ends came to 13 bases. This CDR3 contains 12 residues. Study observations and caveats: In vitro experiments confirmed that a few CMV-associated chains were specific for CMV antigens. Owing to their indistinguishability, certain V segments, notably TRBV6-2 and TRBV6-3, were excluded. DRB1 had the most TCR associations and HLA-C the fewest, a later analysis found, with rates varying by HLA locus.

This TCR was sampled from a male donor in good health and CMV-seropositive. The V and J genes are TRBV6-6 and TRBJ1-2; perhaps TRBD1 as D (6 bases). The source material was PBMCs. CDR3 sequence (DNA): TGTGCCAGCGAGGGGGGGAGGGATGGCTACACCTTC. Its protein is CASEGGRDGYTF.